Listed below are T cell receptor beta chains from one sample, sequenced in a study of CD8+CD57+ T cells in acquired aplastic anemia. TCRdb re-called the reads with MiXCR, one entry per CDR3 protein. The data show about 240,000 distinct CDR3 sequences, around half seen once. Material: sorted CD4+, CD8+, or CD8+CD57+ T cells (not recorded which) from PBMCs. The source of these receptors is a human donor with aplastic anemia. Both conserved end residues are part of each CDR3. Fields, in order: J gene, V gene, D gene, CDR3 protein. D genes are given only for firm matches.

>TRBJ1-2|TRBV19|NA
CASSIAYRVSGYTF
>TRBJ1-5|TRBV4-2|NA
CASSPPGENQPQHF
>TRBJ2-2|TRBV7-6|NA
CASSSGPPGELFF
>TRBJ1-6|TRBV20-1|TRBD1
CSAWERQGSNSPLHF
>TRBJ2-7|TRBV7-2|TRBD2
CASSPMAGGYEQYF
>TRBJ2-1|TRBV24-1|TRBD1
CATSGDRDYNEQFF
>TRBJ1-2|TRBV11-2|NA
CAIRTGTYYTF
>TRBJ2-5|TRBV9|NA
CASSVEEGRETQYF
>TRBJ2-1|TRBV7-9|NA
CASSSVTNNEQFF
>TRBJ2-5|TRBV3-1|NA
CASSSPPVGTQYF
>TRBJ2-1|TRBV6-2/TRBV6-3|NA
CASSPQLVSPYNEQFF
>NA|TRBV5-8|NA
CASSPGRRTYEQYF
>TRBJ2-7|TRBV6-2/TRBV6-3|TRBD2
CASSSGRGSNYEQYF
>TRBJ1-2|TRBV12-3/TRBV12-4|TRBD1
CASSLLGQGDRRGYTF
>TRBJ1-5|TRBV2|TRBD1
CASSAGQGTYSNQPQHF
>TRBJ1-3|TRBV9|NA
CASSVAVGNTIYF
>TRBJ1-5|TRBV20-1|NA
CSALDGSSNQPQHF
>TRBJ1-1|TRBV19|NA
CASSIQGRTEAFF
>TRBJ1-6|TRBV2|NA
CASLGGEPGSPLHF
>TRBJ1-4|TRBV6-5|NA
CASSSPKGAAGWDEKLFF
>TRBJ1-1|TRBV19|NA
CASTVSSTNTEAFF
>TRBJ2-3|TRBV7-3|NA
CASSLSQATVTQYF
>TRBJ2-5|TRBV7-9|NA
CASSSRTGNNRETQYF
>TRBJ1-5|TRBV6-2/TRBV6-3|TRBD1
CASSFPRTGGRQPQHF
>TRBJ1-1|TRBV20-1|TRBD1
CSAENYRGYESTEAFF
>TRBJ1-1|TRBV15|NA
CVTSRPGNTEAFF
>TRBJ2-7|TRBV20-1|NA
CSARWRNSYEQYF
>TRBJ2-2|TRBV20-1|NA
CSRERYTGELFF
>TRBJ2-5|TRBV7-2|NA
CASSLERETQYF
>TRBJ1-6|TRBV10-2|NA
CASWREGYNEQFFGQKDSPLHF
>TRBJ1-2|TRBV19|NA
CASSISTIGGRVNGYTF
>TRBJ1-1|TRBV9|NA
CASSVDGDTEAFF
>TRBJ2-2|TRBV7-6|NA
CASRMATLNTGELFF
>TRBJ2-7|TRBV27|NA
CASSKTPAYEQYF
>TRBJ2-1|TRBV9|NA
CASGPWGAGNEQFF
>TRBJ2-7|TRBV29-1|TRBD1
CSVVPGQGYEQYF
>TRBJ2-3|TRBV27|TRBD1
CASSSHGQGRDTQYF
>TRBJ1-1|TRBV5-1|NA
CASSFDKGHIGFTEAFF
>TRBJ1-5|TRBV20-1|TRBD1
CSARDRVGQPQHF
>TRBJ2-1|TRBV2|TRBD2
CASKIAGGPNNEQFF
>TRBJ1-5|TRBV20-1|TRBD1
CSARGGQGYSNQPQHF
>TRBJ1-6|TRBV29-1|NA
CSVRGGPNSPLHF
>TRBJ2-1|TRBV20-1|NA
CSARDTAYSYNEQFF
>TRBJ1-1|TRBV27|NA
CASSWGSKGEAFF
>TRBJ2-1|TRBV20-1|NA
CSARVLAYNEQFF
>TRBJ2-5|TRBV4-1|TRBD1
CASSPDRVRETQYF
>TRBJ2-7|TRBV2|TRBD2
CATSGSPLAGGYEQYF
>TRBJ2-7|TRBV7-6|TRBD1
CASSLETGESYEQYF
>TRBJ1-5|TRBV29-1|TRBD1
CSAGQGGQPQHF
>TRBJ2-7|TRBV20-1|TRBD1
CSARDPTQGASLEQYF